The following is a T cell receptor beta chain sequence with its context. Its antigen is not identified. The record originates from a study of CXCR3-negative and CXCR3-positive naive CD8 T cells. Germline V gene sequence: CDR1 SEHNR, CDR2 FQNEAQ (reference sequence). The CDR3 extends over 16 amino acids. Identification of naive CD8+ T cells rested on CD45RO-CCR7+CD27+CD95- status. cDNA libraries for TRB were generated by 5' RACE incorporating UMI labels. Following a re-call of the 5' RACE reads, TCRdb has one entry per CDR3 protein and lacks DNA. The sample data list approximately 83,000 distinct CDR3 sequences. Study-wide results and caveats: A higher hydrophobicity marked the TRB CDR3s of CXCR3-positive naive cells versus CXCR3-negative naive cells. Cryopreserved PBMCs had partly decreased CXCR3 expression; fresh PBMCs were used in most assays.

Sequences were obtained from naive CXCR3- CD8+ T cells from blood. Sample subset: CD45RO-CCR7+CD27+CD95- naive CD8+ T cells lacking CXCR3 (TNR3-). The chain recombines TRBV7-9 with TRBJ2-1; checking the TCRdb D call of TRBD2 is not possible without DNA. This receptor was obtained from a human donor in good health. Some clones in this sample may be carry-over from other donors' samples. The chain's CDR3 is CASSLAERLAGVEQFF. The full variable domain, with the rest looked up from reference TRBV7-9 and TRBJ2-1, is DTGVSQNPRHKITKRGQNVTFRCDPISEHNRLYWYRQTLGQGPEFLTYFQNEAQLEKSRLLSDRFSAERPKGSFSTLEIQRTEQGDSAMYLCASSLAERLAGVEQFFGPGTRLTVL.